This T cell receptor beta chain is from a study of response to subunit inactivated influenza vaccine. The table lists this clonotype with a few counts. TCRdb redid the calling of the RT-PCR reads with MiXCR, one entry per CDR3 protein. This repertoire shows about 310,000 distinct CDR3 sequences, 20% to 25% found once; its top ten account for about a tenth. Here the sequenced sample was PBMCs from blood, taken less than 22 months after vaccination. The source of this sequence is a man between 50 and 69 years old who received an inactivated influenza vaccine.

Here the CDR3 DNA reads TGTGCCACGGATACAGGGTGGGGCACTGAAGCTTTCTTT. The encoded protein is CATDTGWGTEAFF. V gene TRBV7-2 combines with J gene TRBJ1-1; tentatively, D is TRBD1 (6 bases). The germline V and J ends were trimmed by 10 bases and 4 bases, with 16 bases remaining between them. The CDR3 runs 13 residues. The germline gives CDR1 SGHTA, CDR2 FQGNSA.